This TCR beta chain was identified during a study of blood T cell repertoires in COVID-19. Study as a whole: The origin of the acute and convalescent COVID-19 samples was the United States, Italy and Spain. Sources were T cells, B-cell-depleted T cells, or PBMCs; the material itself was cDNA or gDNA.

Original processing notes: Researchers report that nucleated cell counts were estimated from reference gene primer amplification. Clones were read by immunoSEQ multiplex PCR, and TCRdb kept only the in-frame ones, dropping some. Clone size and V and J calls were adopted from that table, with D and trimming inferred from the DNA. The sample has 390,000 or so clones, approximately 87% seen once; the top ten hold over 9.5%. Seattle-derived patients entered the study during active infection and were followed longitudinally. Germline-derived CDR1 and CDR2 are SGHRS and YFSETQ. The CDR3 is 14 amino acids. V lost 0 bases and J lost 2, with 8 bases in between.

The sequenced material came from peripheral blood. The V call is TRBV5-1, the J call TRBJ2-5; tentatively, D is TRBD2 (6 bases). This TCR derives from a woman aged 25 to 39 with COVID-19, enrolled during active disease. The CDR3 region is CASSLDGLQETQYF. The CDR3 DNA is TGCGCCAGCAGCTTGGATGGACTACAAGAGACCCAGTACTTC.